This is a list of T cell receptor beta chains from one sample in a study of blood T cells in healthy people across ages. One entry per CDR3 protein, called by TCRdb with MiXCR from the 5' RACE reads. The repertoire holds roughly 680,000 distinct CDR3 sequences, with approximately 52% as singletons. Sequencing used blood. The receptors were gathered from a woman of 80 years or more in good health. Each CDR3 is given without its conserved first and last residue. Fields, in order: V gene, J gene, clone size, CDR3 protein. Expanded clones are given a class, and other clones once, few, many or no size at all.

TRBV12-3/TRBV12-4	TRBJ1-4	once	ASSSCQFGEKLF
TRBV7-2	TRBJ1-2	.	ASSLGPRSEGYT
TRBV12-3/TRBV12-4	TRBJ1-2	.	ASSLVKTGYT
TRBV2	TRBJ1-2	once	ASKRDGSRFYGYT
TRBV10-3	.	.	AARDSGTQY
TRBV20-1	TRBJ1-5	.	SALGGQGQNQPQH
TRBV20-1	TRBJ1-2	.	SARDGAGFYGYT
TRBV24-1	TRBJ1-5	.	ATSDPGQGRNQPQH
TRBV20-1	TRBJ2-3	few	SASGGNEDTQY
TRBV25-1	TRBJ1-5	.	ASSGRQGSNQPQH
TRBV20-1	TRBJ2-3	many	SAKKGLTDTQY
TRBV7-2	TRBJ2-4	.	ASSPQTGVGDIQY
TRBV20-1	TRBJ2-4	.	SARDGSSFIQY
TRBV6-6	TRBJ2-3	many	ASSPWTTTDTQY
TRBV3-1	TRBJ1-1	many	ASSPSVELNTEAF
TRBV19	TRBJ1-3	few	ASTVRTGNTIY
TRBV20-1	TRBJ2-5	.	SASPTSGTRQETQY
TRBV28	TRBJ1-2	many	AFGLYGYT
TRBV6-5	TRBJ2-2	.	ASSQQGYRSGELF
TRBV20-1	TRBJ2-5	.	SARDGRVQETQY
TRBV20-1	TRBJ1-1	many	SARFQRGVNTEAF
TRBV7-2	TRBJ2-3	.	ASSLGARVPDTQY
TRBV27	TRBJ2-2	few	ASRKRIYPGELF